Listed below are T cell receptor beta chains from one sample, sequenced in a study of shared clonotypes between healthy human individuals. Clones were sequenced by immunoSEQ multiplex PCR, and TCRdb holds only the in-frame ones, with some missing. The data contain roughly 2 million clones, about 94% of them singletons. Sequenced sample: naive CD8+ T cells sorted from blood. The receptors here all came from a man younger than 35 in good health. Each CDR3 is given with its conserved first and last residue. D genes are given only for firm matches.

cdr3_aa cdr3_length j_call v_call d_call
CACNRDTSGQPQHF 14 TRBJ1-5 TRBV30 .
CSVEGQGKGGTEAFF 15 TRBJ1-1 TRBV29-1 .
CASSLGGRIPEQYF 14 TRBJ2-7 TRBV7-2 .
CASSLGGTGANQPQHF 16 TRBJ1-5 TRBV5-6 TRBD1
CASSFGSPQGTQYF 14 TRBJ2-5 TRBV5-6 .
CASSYPGTDTQYF 13 TRBJ2-3 TRBV6-5 .
CASSLSTSAQETQYF 15 TRBJ2-5 TRBV5-1 TRBD2
CASSPPGLNEQFF 13 TRBJ2-1 TRBV27 .
CASTEGGQPHGYTF 14 TRBJ1-2 TRBV7-9 TRBD1
CASSEGVGLGQYF 13 TRBJ2-7 TRBV2 .
CASSAGDSYGYTF 13 TRBJ1-2 TRBV6-1 TRBD1
CASSSSPGPKNIQYF 15 TRBJ2-4 TRBV27 .
CATRVVTEAFF 11 TRBJ1-1 TRBV19 .
CASTYYGDEQYF 12 TRBJ2-7 TRBV2 .
CASSLEVSQETQYF 14 TRBJ2-5 TRBV13 .
CASSPLGIGVGETQYF 16 TRBJ2-5 TRBV4-1 .
CASSFSGHIYEQYF 14 TRBJ2-7 TRBV27 .
CASSPGHLYEQYF 13 TRBJ2-7 TRBV18 .
CASSYSAGKSTDTQYF 16 TRBJ2-3 TRBV6-5 .
CSVESLAVYNEQFF 14 TRBJ2-1 TRBV29-1 TRBD2
CASSTGQVYQFFSGNTIYF 19 TRBJ1-3 TRBV19 TRBD1
CATSREGALQETQYF 15 TRBJ2-5 TRBV15 .
CASSLGEDSFLYGYTF 16 TRBJ1-2 TRBV5-4 .
CASSQGTGLGELFF 14 TRBJ2-2 TRBV4-3 .
CAISESGVKSGGPFNNEQFF 20 TRBJ2-1 TRBV10-3 TRBD2
CAWNLGAGANVLTF 14 TRBJ2-6 TRBV30 .
CASSSQVLSYEQYF 14 TRBJ2-7 TRBV27 .
CASGSTAGTSNYGYTF 16 TRBJ1-2 TRBV12-5 .
CASSLTGDSLPYEQYF 16 TRBJ2-7 TRBV7-3 .
CASSVRDRFYEQYF 14 TRBJ2-7 TRBV27 TRBD1
CASSEPGGGIYEQYF 15 TRBJ2-7 TRBV2 TRBD2
CASSFHETGRTGELFF 16 TRBJ2-2 TRBV27 .
CASSLEQGAPSPLHF 15 TRBJ1-6 TRBV5-4 TRBD1
CASPTVGASTDTQYF 15 TRBJ2-3 TRBV7-9 .
CASSPGTPSDLTF 13 TRBJ2-6 TRBV7-8 .
CASSSSDRVTDTQYF 15 TRBJ2-3 TRBV7-9 TRBD1
CASSSHSWGTGLTDTQYF 18 TRBJ2-3 TRBV9 TRBD1
CAWTQGIAGRELFF 14 TRBJ2-2 TRBV30 .
CASSVLGQGTEAFF 14 TRBJ1-1 TRBV9 .
CASSYGAGGEQFF 13 TRBJ2-1 TRBV7-9 .
CASSPPGEQYF 11 TRBJ2-7 TRBV11-2 .
CASSLASSYEQYF 13 TRBJ2-7 TRBV7-6 .
CASSQGVEPQHF 12 TRBJ1-5 TRBV4-1 .